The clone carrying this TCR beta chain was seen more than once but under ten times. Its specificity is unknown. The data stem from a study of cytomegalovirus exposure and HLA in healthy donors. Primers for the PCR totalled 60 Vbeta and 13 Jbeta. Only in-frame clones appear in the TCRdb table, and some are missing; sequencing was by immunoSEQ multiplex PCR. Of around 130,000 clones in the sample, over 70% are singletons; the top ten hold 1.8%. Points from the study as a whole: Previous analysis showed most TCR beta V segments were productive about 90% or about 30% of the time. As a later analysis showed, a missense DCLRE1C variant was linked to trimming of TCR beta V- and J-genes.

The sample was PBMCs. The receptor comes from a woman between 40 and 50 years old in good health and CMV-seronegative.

CDR3 region: CASSLAPLLRTGGNSPLHF. CDR3 coding DNA: TGTGCCAGCAGCTTAGCGCCACTTCTACGGACAGGCGGGAATTCACCCCTCCACTTT. The chain joins TRBV7-9 to TRBJ1-6; 7 nucleotides agree with TRBD1. The CDR3 runs 19 residues. CDR1 is SEHNR and CDR2 is FQNEAQ in the germline V gene (reference sequence). V trimming: 0 bases; J trimming: 7 bases; junction bases outside the gene matches: 15.